This T cell receptor (beta chain) was documented in a study of response to subunit inactivated influenza vaccine. Study-wide results and caveats: Few additional T cells are recruited per seasonal influenza vaccination, authors suggested.

This clonotype has a handful of counts. Its antigen is unidentified. TCRdb analysed the RT-PCR reads with MiXCR anew, one entry per CDR3 protein. This sample has about 800,000 distinct CDR3 sequences, with roughly 20% found just once. The germline gives CDR1 MNHNS, CDR2 SASEGT. The CDR3 extends over 13 amino acids. V shed 4 bases and J shed 3 bases, with 10 bases lying between them. The receptor was isolated from a man aged 50-59 years who received an inactivated influenza vaccine. The genes are TRBV6-1 and TRBJ2-7, with D possibly being TRBD2 (6 bases). The starting material was PBMCs from blood, obtained less than 6 days after vaccination. DNA for the CDR3: TGTGCCAGCAGTGCGGGGGTTTTCTACGAGCAGTACTTC. It codes for CASSAGVFYEQYF.